This entry describes one T cell receptor beta chain. The assay was immunoSEQ multiplex PCR, and TCRdb's table has in-frame clones only and misses some. The repertoire holds some 220,000 clones, roughly nine tenths seen once, with more than 2.5% in the top ten. CDR3 length equals 11 residues. With 6 bases removed from V and 4 bases from J, the gap between germline ends came to 6 bases. Living in about two dozen US areas, the participants were between roughly 18 and 90 years of age. Cohort allocation depended upon clinical history that participants reported. Recovered status applied to Cohort 3 donors who had two consecutive negative PCRs. It also applied to those with clearance or with symptom resolution. This sample is part of a study of blood T cell repertoires in COVID-19.

Sequenced sample: PBMCs or T cells enriched from blood (not recorded which). This sequence was found in a woman under 40 who had recovered from COVID-19. The chain has TRBV12-3 or TRBV12-4 and TRBJ1-2, with a weak D call TRBD1 (6 bases). The CDR3 protein is CASRGAYGYTF. CDR3 bases: TGTGCCAGCAGGGGGGCCTATGGCTACACCTTC.